This T cell receptor beta chain was documented in a study of blood T cell repertoires in COVID-19. About the research overall: COVID-19 samples, acute and convalescent, were from the United States, Italy and Spain. In each case, the material was cDNA or gDNA derived from T cells, B-cell-depleted T cells, or PBMCs.

J was trimmed by 8 bases and V by 6 bases; bases with no gene match: 4. Germline V CDR1 and CDR2: MNHEY, SMNVEV (reference sequence). This CDR3 contains 13 residues. In the original analysis: Reference gene primer amplification yielded estimated nucleated cell counts. Assay used: immunoSEQ multiplex PCR; TCRdb lists only in-frame clones, some missing. V and J calls and clone size follow that table, whereas D and trimming were derived from the DNA. The sample lists some 250,000 clones; 81% were seen once. Sequenced material: peripheral blood. This TCR came from a woman aged 55-69 years with active or convalescent COVID-19. The chain recombines TRBV27 with TRBJ1-4; 9 nucleotides line up with TRBD1. The CDR3, as DNA: TGTGCCAGCAGACCGACAGGGGGGGAAAAACTGTTTTTT. This codes for CASRPTGGEKLFF.